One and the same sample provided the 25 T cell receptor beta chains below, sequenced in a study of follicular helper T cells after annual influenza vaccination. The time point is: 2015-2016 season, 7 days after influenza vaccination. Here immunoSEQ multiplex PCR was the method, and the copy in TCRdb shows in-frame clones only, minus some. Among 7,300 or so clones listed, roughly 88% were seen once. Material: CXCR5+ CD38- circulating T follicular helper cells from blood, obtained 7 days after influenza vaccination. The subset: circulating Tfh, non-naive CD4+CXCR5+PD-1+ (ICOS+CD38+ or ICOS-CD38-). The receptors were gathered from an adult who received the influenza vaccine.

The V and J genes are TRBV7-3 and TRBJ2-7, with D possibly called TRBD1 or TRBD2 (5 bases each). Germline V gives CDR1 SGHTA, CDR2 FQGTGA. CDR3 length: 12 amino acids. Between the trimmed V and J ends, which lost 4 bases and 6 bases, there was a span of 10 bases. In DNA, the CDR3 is TGTGCCAGCAGCTCGGGACCTGGCGAGCAGTACTTC. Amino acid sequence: CASSSGPGEQYF.

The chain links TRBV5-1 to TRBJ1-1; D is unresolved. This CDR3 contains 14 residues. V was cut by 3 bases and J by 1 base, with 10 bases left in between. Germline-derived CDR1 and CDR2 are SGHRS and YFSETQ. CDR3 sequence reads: CASSSIPENTEAFF. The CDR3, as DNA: TGCGCCAGCAGCTCTATACCTGAGAACACTGAAGCTTTCTTT.

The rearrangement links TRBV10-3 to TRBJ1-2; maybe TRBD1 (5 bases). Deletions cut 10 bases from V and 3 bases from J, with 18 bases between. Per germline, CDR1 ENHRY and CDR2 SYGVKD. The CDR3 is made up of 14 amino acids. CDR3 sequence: CASRLSRGYYGYTF. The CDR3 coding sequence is TGTGCCAGCCGACTCTCTAGGGGCTACTATGGCTACACCTTC.

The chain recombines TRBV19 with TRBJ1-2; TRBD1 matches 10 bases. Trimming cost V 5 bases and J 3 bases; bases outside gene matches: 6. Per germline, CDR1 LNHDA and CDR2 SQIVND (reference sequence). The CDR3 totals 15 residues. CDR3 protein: CASSVRDRGYYGYTF. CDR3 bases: TGTGCCAGTAGTGTCCGGGACAGGGGTTACTATGGCTACACCTTC.

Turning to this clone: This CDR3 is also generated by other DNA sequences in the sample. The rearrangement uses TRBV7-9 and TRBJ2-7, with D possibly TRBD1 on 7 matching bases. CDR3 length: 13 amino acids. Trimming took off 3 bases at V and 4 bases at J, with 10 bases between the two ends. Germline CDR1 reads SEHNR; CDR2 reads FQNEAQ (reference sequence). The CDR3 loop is CASSLAGGYEQYF. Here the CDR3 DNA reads TGTGCCAGCAGCTTGGCAGGGGGGTACGAGCAGTACTTC.

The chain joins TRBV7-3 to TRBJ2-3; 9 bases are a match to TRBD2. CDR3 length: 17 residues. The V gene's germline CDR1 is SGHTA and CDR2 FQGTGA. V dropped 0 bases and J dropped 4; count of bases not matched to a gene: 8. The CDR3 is CASSLTRTAGGADTQYF. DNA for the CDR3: TGTGCCAGCAGCTTAACGAGGACGGCGGGAGGGGCAGATACGCAGTATTTT.

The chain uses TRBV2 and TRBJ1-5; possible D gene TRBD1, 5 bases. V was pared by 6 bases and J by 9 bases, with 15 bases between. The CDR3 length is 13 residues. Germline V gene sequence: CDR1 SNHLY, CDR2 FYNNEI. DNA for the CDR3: TGTGCCAGCAGGGGGGAAGTTCGGAGGCCCCAGCATTTT. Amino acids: CASRGEVRRPQHF.

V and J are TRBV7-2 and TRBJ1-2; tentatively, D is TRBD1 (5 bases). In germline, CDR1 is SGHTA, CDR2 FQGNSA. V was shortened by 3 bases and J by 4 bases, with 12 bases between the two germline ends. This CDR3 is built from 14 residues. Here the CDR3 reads CASSFPTETYGYTF. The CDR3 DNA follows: TGTGCCAGCAGCTTTCCGACAGAGACCTATGGCTACACCTTC.

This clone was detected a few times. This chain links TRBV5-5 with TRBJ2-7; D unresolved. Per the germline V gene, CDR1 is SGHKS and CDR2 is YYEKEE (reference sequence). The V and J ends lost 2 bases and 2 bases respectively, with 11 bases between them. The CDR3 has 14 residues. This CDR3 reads CASSFRYSTYEQYF. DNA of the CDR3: TGTGCCAGCAGCTTTCGCTATTCCACCTACGAGCAGTACTTC.

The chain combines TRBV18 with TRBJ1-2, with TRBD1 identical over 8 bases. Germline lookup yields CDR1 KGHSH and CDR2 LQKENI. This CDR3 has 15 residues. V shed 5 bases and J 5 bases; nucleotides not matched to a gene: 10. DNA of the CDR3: TGTGCCAGCTCAACCTCAGGGGGCGCGAGATATGGCTACACCTTC. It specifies CASSTSGGARYGYTF.

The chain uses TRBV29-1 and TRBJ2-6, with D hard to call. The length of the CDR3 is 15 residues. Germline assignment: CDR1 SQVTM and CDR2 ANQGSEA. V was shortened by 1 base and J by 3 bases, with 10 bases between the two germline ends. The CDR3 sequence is CSVEGVAFGANVLTF. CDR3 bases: TGCAGCGTTGAAGGGGTCGCCTTTGGGGCCAACGTCCTGACTTTC.

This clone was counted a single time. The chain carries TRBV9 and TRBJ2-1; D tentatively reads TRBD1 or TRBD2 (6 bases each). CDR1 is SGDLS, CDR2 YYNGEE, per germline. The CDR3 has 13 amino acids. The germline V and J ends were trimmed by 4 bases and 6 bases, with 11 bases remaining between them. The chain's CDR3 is CASSRGQGNEQFF. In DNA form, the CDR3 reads TGTGCCAGCAGCCGGGGGCAGGGCAATGAGCAGTTCTTC.

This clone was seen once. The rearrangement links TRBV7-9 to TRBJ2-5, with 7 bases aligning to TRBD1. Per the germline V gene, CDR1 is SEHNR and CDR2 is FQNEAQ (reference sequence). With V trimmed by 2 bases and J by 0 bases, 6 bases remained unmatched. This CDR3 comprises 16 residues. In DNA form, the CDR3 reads TGTGCCAGCAGCTTAATGTCGACAGGGTACCAAGAGACCCAGTACTTC. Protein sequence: CASSLMSTGYQETQYF. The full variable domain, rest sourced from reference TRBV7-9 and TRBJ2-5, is DTGVSQNPRHKITKRGQNVTFRCDPISEHNRLYWYRQTLGQGPEFLTYFQNEAQLEKSRLLSDRFSAERPKGSFSTLEIQRTEQGDSAMYLCASSLMSTGYQETQYFGPGTRLLVL.

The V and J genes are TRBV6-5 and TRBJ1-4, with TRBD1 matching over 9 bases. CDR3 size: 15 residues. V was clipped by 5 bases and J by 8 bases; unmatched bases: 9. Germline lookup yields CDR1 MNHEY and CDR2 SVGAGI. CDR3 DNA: TGTGCCAGCAGTCGAAGTTGGACAGGGGAGGAAAAACTGTTTTTT. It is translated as CASSRSWTGEEKLFF.

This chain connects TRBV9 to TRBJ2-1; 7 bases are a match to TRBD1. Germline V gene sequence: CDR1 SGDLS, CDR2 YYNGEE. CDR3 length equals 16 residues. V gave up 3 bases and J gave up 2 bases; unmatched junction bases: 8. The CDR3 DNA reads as TGTGCCAGCAGCGCGTCCGGGACAGAGGCCTACAATGAGCAGTTCTTC. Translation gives CASSASGTEAYNEQFF.

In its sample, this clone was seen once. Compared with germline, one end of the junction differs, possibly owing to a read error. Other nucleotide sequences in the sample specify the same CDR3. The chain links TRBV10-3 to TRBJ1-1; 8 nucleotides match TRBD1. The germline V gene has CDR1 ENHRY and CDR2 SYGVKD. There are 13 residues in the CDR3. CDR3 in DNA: TGTGCCATCAGAGCGACAGGGGCCACTGAAGCCTTCTTT. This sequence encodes CAIRATGATEAFF.

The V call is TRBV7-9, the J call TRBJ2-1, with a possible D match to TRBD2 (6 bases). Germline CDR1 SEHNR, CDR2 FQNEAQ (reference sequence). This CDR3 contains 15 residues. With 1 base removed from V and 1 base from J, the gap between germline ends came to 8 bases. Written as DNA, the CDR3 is TGTGCCAGCAGCTTAGTCCTAGCGTCCTACAATGAGCAGTTCTTC. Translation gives CASSLVLASYNEQFF.

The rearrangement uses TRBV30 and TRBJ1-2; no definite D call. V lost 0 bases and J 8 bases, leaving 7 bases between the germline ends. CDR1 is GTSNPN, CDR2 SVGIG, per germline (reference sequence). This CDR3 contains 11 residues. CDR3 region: CAWSVRYGYTF. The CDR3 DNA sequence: TGTGCCTGGAGTGTACGGTACGGCTACACCTTC.

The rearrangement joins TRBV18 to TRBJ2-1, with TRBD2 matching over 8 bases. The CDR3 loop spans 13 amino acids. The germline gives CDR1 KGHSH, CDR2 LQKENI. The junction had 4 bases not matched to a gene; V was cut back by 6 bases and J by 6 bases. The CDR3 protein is CASSTGGSNEQFF. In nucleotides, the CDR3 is TGTGCCAGCTCCACGGGGGGGAGCAATGAGCAGTTCTTC. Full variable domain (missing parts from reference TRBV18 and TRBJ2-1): NAGVMQNPRHLVRRRGQEARLRCSPMKGHSHVYWYRQLPEEGLKFMVYLQKENIIDESGMPKERFSAEFPKEGPSILRIQQVVRGDSAAYFCASSTGGSNEQFFGPGTRLTVL.

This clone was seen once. The CDR3 nucleotides are TGTGCCAGCAGTGATGGTGGGTCCCTACAAGAGACCCAGTACTTC. Its protein is CASSDGGSLQETQYF. The chain has TRBV2 and TRBJ2-5; D is ambiguous. The CDR3 has 15 amino acids. Germline V CDR1 and CDR2: SNHLY, FYNNEI. The V end was cut by 3 bases, the J end by 2 bases, with 13 bases between. The full variable domain, completed using reference TRBV2 and TRBJ2-5, is EPEVTQTPSHQVTQMGQEVILRCVPISNHLYFYWYRQILGQKVEFLVSFYNNEISEKSEIFDDQFSVERPDGSNFTLKIRSTKLEDSAMYFCASSDGGSLQETQYFGPGTRLLVL.

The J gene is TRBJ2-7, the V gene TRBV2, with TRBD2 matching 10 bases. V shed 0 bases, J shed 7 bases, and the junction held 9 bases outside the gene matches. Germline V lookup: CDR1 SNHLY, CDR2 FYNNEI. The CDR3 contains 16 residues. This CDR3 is CASSEALAGELVEQYF. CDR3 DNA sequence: TGTGCCAGCAGTGAAGCGCTAGCGGGAGAATTAGTAGAGCAGTACTTC.

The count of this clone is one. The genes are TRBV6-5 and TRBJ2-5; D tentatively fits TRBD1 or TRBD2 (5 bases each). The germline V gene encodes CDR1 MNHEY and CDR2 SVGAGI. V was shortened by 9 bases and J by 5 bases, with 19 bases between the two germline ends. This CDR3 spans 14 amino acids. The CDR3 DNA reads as TGTGCCAGTCGCTTGGGACCGCTAGTTGAGACCCAGTACTTC. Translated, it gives CASRLGPLVETQYF.

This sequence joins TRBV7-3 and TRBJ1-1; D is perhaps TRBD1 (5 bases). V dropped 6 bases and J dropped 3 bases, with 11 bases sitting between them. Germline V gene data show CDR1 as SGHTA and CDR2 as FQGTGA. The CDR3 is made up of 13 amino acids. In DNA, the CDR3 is TGTGCCAGCAGGAGGGGTCGGGACACTGAAGCTTTCTTT. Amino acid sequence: CASRRGRDTEAFF.

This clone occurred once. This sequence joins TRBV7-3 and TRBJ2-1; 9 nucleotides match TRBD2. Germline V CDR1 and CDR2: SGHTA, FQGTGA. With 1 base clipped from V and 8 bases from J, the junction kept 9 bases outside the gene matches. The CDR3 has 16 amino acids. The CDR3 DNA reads TGTGCCAGCAGCTTAAGTTTGCGGGAGGGCGGGGATGAGCAGTTCTTC. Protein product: CASSLSLREGGDEQFF.

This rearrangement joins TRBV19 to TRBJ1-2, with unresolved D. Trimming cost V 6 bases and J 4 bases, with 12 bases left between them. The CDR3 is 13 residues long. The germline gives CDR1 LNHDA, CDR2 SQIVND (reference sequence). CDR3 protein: CASSLDEGYGYTF. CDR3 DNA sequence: TGTGCCAGTAGCCTGGACGAAGGCTATGGCTACACCTTC.